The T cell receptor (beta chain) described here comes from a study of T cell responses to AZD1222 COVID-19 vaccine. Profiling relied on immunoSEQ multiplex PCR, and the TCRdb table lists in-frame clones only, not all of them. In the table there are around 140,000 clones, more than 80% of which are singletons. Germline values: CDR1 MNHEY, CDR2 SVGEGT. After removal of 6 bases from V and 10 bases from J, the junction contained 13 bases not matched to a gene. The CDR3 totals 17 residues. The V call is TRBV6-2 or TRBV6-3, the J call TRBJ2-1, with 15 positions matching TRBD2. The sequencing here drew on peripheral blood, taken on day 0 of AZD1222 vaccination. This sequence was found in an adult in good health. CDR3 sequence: CASSLLRTSGRVLEQFF. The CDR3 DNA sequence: TGTGCCAGCAGCCTCCTTCGGACTAGCGGGAGGGTCCTAGAGCAGTTCTTC.